This TCR beta chain stems from a study of CD8+CD57+ T cells in acquired aplastic anemia. Findings of the study overall: It was found that some 30 CD8+ CDR3 sequences were shared between patients and controls. Any difference that existed in CD8+ Simpson's diversity between patients and controls was not significant.

For CDR3 and TCR beta VDJ profiling, genomic DNA was the template used. Via MiXCR, TCRdb re-called the reads, giving one row per CDR3 protein. Among about half a million distinct CDR3 sequences listed, around 32% were seen once. Trimming took 2 bases from V and 8 from J, leaving 24 bases between them. The CDR3 is made up of 17 amino acids. This clonotype was seen more than once but under ten times. No antigen is known for it. Flow cytometry had shown expanded CD8+CD57+ cells in the patients chosen for sequencing. This TCR was recovered from a human donor with aplastic anemia. This chain uses TRBV12-3 or TRBV12-4 with TRBJ1-2, with D tentatively TRBD1 (5 bases). The sample consisted of sorted CD4+, CD8+, or CD8+CD57+ T cells (not recorded which) from PBMCs. The CDR3 sequence: CASSLSLDIRGLRGYTF. CDR3 in DNA: TGTGCCAGCAGTTTAAGTTTGGACATAAGGGGTTTGAGGGGCTACACCTTC.